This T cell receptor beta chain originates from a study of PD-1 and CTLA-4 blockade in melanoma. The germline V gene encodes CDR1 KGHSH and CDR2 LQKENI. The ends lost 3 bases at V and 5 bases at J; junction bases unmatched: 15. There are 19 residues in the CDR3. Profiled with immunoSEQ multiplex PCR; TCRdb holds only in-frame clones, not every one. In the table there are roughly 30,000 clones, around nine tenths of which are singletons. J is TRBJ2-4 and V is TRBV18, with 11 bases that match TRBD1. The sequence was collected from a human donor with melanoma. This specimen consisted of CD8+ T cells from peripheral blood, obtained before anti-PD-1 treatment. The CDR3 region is CASSPDRGLREGWENIQYF. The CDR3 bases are TGTGCCAGCTCACCGGACAGGGGGCTAAGAGAAGGTTGGGAAAACATTCAGTACTTC. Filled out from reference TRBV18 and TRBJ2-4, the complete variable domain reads NAGVMQNPRHLVRRRGQEARLRCSPMKGHSHVYWYRQLPEEGLKFMVYLQKENIIDESGMPKERFSAEFPKEGPSILRIQQVVRGDSAAYFCASSPDRGLREGWENIQYFGAGTRLSVL.